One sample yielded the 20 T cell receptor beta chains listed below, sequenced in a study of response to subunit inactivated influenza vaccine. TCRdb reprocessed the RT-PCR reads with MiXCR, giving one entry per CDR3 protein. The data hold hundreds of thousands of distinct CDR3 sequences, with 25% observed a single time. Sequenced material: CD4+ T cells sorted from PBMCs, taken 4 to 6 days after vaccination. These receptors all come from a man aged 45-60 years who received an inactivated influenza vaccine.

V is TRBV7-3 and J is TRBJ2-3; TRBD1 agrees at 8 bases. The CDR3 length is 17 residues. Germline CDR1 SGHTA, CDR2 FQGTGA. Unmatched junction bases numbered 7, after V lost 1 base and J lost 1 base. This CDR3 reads CASSLRAPGQGTDTQYF. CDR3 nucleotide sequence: TGTGCCAGCAGCTTAAGGGCTCCGGGACAGGGCACAGATACGCAGTATTTT.

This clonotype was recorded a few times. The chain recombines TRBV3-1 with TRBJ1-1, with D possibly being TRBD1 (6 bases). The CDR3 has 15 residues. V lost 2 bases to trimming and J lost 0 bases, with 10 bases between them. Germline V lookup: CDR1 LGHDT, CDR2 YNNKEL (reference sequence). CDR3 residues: CASSQTGTLNTEAFF. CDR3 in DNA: TGTGCCAGCAGCCAAACAGGGACGCTGAACACTGAAGCTTTCTTT. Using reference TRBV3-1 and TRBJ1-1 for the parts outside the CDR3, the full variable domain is DTAVSQTPKYLVTQMGNDKSIKCEQNLGHDTMYWYKQDSKKFLKIMFSYNNKELIINETVPNRFSPKSPDKAHLNLHINSLELGDSAVYFCASSQTGTLNTEAFFGQGTRLTVV.

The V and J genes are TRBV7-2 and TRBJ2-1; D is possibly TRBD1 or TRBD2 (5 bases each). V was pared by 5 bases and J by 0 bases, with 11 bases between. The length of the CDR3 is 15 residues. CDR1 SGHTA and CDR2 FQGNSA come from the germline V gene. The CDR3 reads CASSPMGTSYNEQFF. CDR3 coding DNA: TGTGCCAGCAGCCCCATGGGGACCTCCTACAATGAGCAGTTCTTC.

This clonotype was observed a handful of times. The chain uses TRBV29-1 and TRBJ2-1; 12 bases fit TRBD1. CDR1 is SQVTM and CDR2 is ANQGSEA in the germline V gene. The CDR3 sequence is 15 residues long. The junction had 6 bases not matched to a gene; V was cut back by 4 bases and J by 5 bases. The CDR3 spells CSVGPGQGANNEQFF. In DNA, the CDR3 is TGCAGCGTTGGTCCGGGACAGGGGGCTAACAATGAGCAGTTCTTC.

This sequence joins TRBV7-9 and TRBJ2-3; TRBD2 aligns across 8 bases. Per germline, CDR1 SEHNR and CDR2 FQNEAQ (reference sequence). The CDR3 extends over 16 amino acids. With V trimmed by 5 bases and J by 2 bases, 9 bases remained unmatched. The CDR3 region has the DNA TGTGCCAGCAGCCCGAACGGCGGGAGGTTCACAGATACGCAGTATTTT. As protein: CASSPNGGRFTDTQYF.

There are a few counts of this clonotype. The DNA of the CDR3 is TGTGCCAGCAGTTTTGCAGACTCTAACTATGGCTACACCTTC. Protein product: CASSFADSNYGYTF. V and J are TRBV12-3 or TRBV12-4 and TRBJ1-2; D unresolved. The V end was cut by 3 bases, the J end by 0 bases, with 8 bases between. The CDR3 has 14 amino acids.

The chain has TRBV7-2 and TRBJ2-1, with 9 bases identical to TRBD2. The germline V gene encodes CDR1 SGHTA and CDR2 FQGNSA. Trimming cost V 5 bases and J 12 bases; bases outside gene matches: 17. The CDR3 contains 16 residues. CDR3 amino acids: CASSPRGVRGGGGQFF. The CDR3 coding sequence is TGTGCCAGCAGCCCTCGAGGGGTGCGGGGGGGCGGCGGGCAGTTCTTC.

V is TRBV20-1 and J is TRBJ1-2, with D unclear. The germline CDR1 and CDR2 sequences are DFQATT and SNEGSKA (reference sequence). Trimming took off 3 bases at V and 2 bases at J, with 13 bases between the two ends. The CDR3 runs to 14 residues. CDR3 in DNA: TGCAGTGCTAGGTGGCAGTCACCGAACTATGGCTACACCTTC. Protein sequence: CSARWQSPNYGYTF.

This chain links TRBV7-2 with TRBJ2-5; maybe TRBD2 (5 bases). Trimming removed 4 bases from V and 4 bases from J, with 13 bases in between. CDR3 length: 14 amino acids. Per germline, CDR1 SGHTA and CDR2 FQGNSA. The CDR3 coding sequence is TGTGCCAGCAGCTCGCGGGTTGGAGCAGAGACCCAGTACTTC. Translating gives CASSSRVGAETQYF.

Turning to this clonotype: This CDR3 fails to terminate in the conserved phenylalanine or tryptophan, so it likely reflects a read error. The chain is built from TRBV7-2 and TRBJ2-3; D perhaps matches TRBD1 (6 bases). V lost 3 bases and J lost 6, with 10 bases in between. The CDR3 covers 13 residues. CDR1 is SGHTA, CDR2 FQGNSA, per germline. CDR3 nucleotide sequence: TGTGCCAGCAGCTTTACAGGGCGGGATACGCAGTATTCT. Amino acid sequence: CASSFTGRDTQYS.

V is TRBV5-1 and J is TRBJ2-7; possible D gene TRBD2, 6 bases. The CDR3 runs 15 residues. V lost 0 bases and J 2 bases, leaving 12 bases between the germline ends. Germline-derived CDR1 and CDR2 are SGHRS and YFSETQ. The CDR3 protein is CASSLAAGRPYEQYF. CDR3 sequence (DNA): TGCGCCAGCAGCTTGGCGGCAGGGAGGCCCTACGAGCAGTACTTC.

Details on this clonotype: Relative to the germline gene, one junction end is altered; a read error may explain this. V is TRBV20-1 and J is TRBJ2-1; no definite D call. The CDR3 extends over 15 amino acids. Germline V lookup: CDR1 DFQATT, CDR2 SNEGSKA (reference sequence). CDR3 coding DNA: TGCAGTTCTAGAGATGCCCAGAGCGCATCCAATGAGCAGTTCTTC. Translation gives CSSRDAQSASNEQFF.

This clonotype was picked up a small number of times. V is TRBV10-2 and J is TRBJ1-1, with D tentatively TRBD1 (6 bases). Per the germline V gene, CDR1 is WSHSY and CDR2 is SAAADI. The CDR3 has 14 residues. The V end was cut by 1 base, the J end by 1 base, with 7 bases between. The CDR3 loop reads CASSEYRANTEAFF. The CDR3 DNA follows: TGCGCCAGCAGTGAGTACAGGGCGAACACTGAAGCTTTCTTT.

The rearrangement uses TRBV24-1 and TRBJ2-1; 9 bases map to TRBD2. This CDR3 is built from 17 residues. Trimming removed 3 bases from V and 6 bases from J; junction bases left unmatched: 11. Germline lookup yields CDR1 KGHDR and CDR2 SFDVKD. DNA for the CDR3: TGTGCCACCAGTGATACATATAGCGGGAGAATAGGCAATGAGCAGTTCTTC. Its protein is CATSDTYSGRIGNEQFF.

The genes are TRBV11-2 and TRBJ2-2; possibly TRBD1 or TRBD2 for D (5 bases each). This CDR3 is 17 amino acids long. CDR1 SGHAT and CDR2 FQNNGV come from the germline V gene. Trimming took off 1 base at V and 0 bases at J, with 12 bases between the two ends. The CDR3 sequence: CASSLVLGASNTGELFF. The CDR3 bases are TGTGCCAGCAGCTTAGTACTCGGGGCCTCGAACACCGGGGAGCTGTTTTTT.

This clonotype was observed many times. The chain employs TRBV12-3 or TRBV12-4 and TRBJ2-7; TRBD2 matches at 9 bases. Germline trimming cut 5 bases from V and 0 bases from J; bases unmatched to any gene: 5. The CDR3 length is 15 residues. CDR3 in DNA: TGTGCCAGCAGTCCCCAGCGGGGGGCCTCCTACGAGCAGTACTTC. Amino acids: CASSPQRGASYEQYF.

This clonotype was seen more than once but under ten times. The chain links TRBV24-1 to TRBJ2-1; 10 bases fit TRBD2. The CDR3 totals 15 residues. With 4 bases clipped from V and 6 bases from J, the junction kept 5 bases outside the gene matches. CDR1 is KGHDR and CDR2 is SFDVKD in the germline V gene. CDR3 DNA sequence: TGTGCCACCAGTGACAGCGGGAGGGATGCCAATGAGCAGTTCTTC. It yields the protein CATSDSGRDANEQFF.

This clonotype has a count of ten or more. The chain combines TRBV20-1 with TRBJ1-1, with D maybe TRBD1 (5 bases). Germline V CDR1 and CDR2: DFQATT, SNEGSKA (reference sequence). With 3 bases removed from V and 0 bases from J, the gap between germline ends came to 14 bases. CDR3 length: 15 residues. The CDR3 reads CSASAGAPMNTEAFF. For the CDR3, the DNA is TGCAGTGCTAGTGCCGGGGCCCCGATGAACACTGAAGCTTTCTTT.

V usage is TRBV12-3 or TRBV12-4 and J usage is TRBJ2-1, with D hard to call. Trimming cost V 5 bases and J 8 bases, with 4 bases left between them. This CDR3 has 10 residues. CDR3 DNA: TGTGCCAGCAGTGTATATGAGCAGTTCTTC. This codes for CASSVYEQFF.

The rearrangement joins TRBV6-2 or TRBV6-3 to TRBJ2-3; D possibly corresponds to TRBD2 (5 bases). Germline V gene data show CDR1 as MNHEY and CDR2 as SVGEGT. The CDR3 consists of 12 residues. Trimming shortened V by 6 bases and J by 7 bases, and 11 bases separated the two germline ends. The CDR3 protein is CASRRPTNTQYF. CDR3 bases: TGTGCCAGCAGGCGGCCGACTAATACGCAGTATTTT.